One sample yielded the 30 T cell receptor beta chains listed below, sequenced in a study of T cell clonality in common variable immunodeficiency. Study conclusions and caveats: In common variable immunodeficiency, TCR beta chains reportedly carried fewer deletions and N-nucleotide insertions.

The data were produced by immunoSEQ multiplex PCR, yet TCRdb's version contains in-frame clones alone and is incomplete. The specimen gives approximately 20,000 clones without singletons; the ten biggest hold roughly 2.5%. Their antigens are not known. The source material was peripheral blood mononuclear cells. These receptor sequences come from a human donor with common variable immunodeficiency.

In its sample, this clone was seen many times. The read is 3 residues too short to cover the CDR3 end, so that end is filled in from the germline J gene. The chain couples TRBV5-1 to TRBJ2-7; D not resolved. V was shortened by 0 bases and J by 6 bases, with 10 bases between the two germline ends. This CDR3 contains 13 residues. CDR1 SGHRS and CDR2 YFSETQ come from the germline V gene. CDR3 DNA (partial): TGCGCCAGCAGCTTGGCCCTATCCCCCGAG. Protein sequence: CASSLALSPE. Given in full, the CDR3 is CASSLALSPEQYF.

This clone was observed a few times. The CDR3 end is not reached by the read, which stops 3 residues before it; the germline J gene fills it in. The chain employs TRBV18 and TRBJ2-7; the D gene is possibly TRBD1 (6 bases). CDR1 is KGHSH and CDR2 is LQKENI in the germline V gene. The V end was cut by 4 bases, the J end by 0 bases, with 13 bases between. This CDR3 has 15 residues. The CDR3 protein is CASSLRTASSYEQYF. The sequenced CDR3 bases are TGTGCCAGCTCACTAAGGACAGCCAGCTCCTACGAG.

This clone was observed at least ten times. The CDR3 region is CASSSGQGIYEQYF. CDR3 DNA, as far as it was read: TGTGCCAGCAGCTCCGGACAGGGTATCTACGAG. V is TRBV5-5 and J is TRBJ2-7, with TRBD1 matching over 8 bases. The read falls 3 residues short of the CDR3 end, and the missing part is taken from the germline J gene. Germline trimming cut 3 bases from V and 3 bases from J; bases unmatched to any gene: 5. The CDR3 spans 14 residues. Germline assignment: CDR1 SGHKS and CDR2 YYEKEE (reference sequence).

This clone was detected many times. The observed sequence ends 3 residues before the CDR3 terminus, with the missing tail filled in from the germline J gene. The chain combines TRBV2 with TRBJ1-3; D uncertain. This CDR3 comprises 14 residues. Trimming stripped 9 bases from V and 0 bases from J, with 12 bases between. Germline assignment: CDR1 SNHLY and CDR2 FYNNEI. The CDR3 bases that were read are TGTGCCAGTCAGAGGCCGTCCTCTGGAAACACC. Translation gives CASQRPSSGNT. The CDR3, in full, reads CASQRPSSGNTIYF.

This clone was detected a few times. The CDR3 is cut off 3 residues early in the read; its end comes from the germline J gene. The gene calls are TRBV18 and TRBJ1-6, with 8 positions matching TRBD1. The germline CDR1 and CDR2 sequences are KGHSH and LQKENI. V lost 3 bases and J lost 10; bases outside the gene matches: 5. CDR3 size: 14 residues. The covered CDR3 bases are TGTGCCAGCTCACCGGACCACAGGGGGTCACCC. It translates to CASSPDHRGSP. The CDR3 as a whole reads CASSPDHRGSPLHF.

This clone was recorded at least ten times. The CDR3 end lies 3 residues beyond the end of the read and is filled in from the germline J gene. This chain uses TRBV20-1 with TRBJ2-7, with 7 bases lining up with TRBD1. Unmatched junction bases numbered 7, after V lost 6 bases and J lost 5 bases. This CDR3 region has 12 residues. CDR1 and CDR2 from the germline V gene are DFQATT and SNEGSKA (reference sequence). CDR3 bases read: TGCAGTGCCTCGGGACAGATGCACGAG. This codes for CSASGQMHE. The whole CDR3 protein reads CSASGQMHEQYF.

This clone was observed at least ten times. The read ends 3 residues early relative to the CDR3; the germline J gene fills the gap. This rearrangement joins TRBV20-1 to TRBJ1-6; 10 positions match TRBD1. Trimming cost V 0 bases and J 1 base; bases outside gene matches: 6. Germline loops: CDR1 DFQATT, CDR2 SNEGSKA (reference sequence). This CDR3 has 18 residues. The part of the CDR3 DNA that was read is TGCAGTGCTAGAGACAAGGGACAGGGGACGTCCTATAATTCACCC. Amino acids: CSARDKGQGTSYNSP. In full, the CDR3 reads CSARDKGQGTSYNSPLHF.

The table lists this clone with many counts. The CDR3 end is not reached by the read, which stops 3 residues before it; the germline J gene fills it in. In the same sample, other DNA sequences code for this CDR3. The V call is TRBV20-1, the J call TRBJ2-1; a possible D gene is TRBD2 (6 bases). Germline V gene lookup returns CDR1 DFQATT and CDR2 SNEGSKA (reference sequence). The germline V and J ends were trimmed by 5 bases and 2 bases, with 16 bases remaining between them. The CDR3 is made up of 15 amino acids. This CDR3 reads CSARRGGVTYNEQFF. Partial CDR3 DNA: TGCAGTGCTCGGAGGGGCGGGGTTACCTACAATGAG.

This clone was counted at least ten times. The read comes to an end 3 residues before the CDR3 does, leaving the germline J gene to fill in the end. V and J are TRBV7-6 and TRBJ2-1, with 8 bases that match TRBD2. Germline loops: CDR1 SGHVS, CDR2 FNYEAQ. With 5 bases clipped from V and 7 bases from J, the junction kept 7 bases outside the gene matches. The CDR3 contains 14 residues. The CDR3 loop is CASSQVAGKNEQFF. The covered CDR3 bases are TGTGCCAGCAGCCAAGTAGCGGGAAAAAATGAG.

Many counts were recorded for this clone. Coverage ceases 3 residues before the CDR3 finishes, and the germline J gene fills in the end. The chain carries TRBV29-1 and TRBJ1-1; 9 bases line up with TRBD1. Germline CDR1 SQVTM, CDR2 ANQGSEA. The V gene end was trimmed by 4 bases and the J gene end by 2 bases; junction bases not matched to a gene: 11. This CDR3 contains 16 residues. The sequenced CDR3 bases are TGCAGCGTTGCCGATACAGGGGGCCCCTCTAACACTGAA. Translation gives CSVADTGGPSNTE. The full CDR3 protein is CSVADTGGPSNTEAFF.

This clone was counted many times. The CDR3 end falls 3 residues outside the read, so it is completed with the germline J gene. V usage is TRBV27 and J usage is TRBJ2-3; D ambiguous. Germline CDR1 and CDR2: MNHEY and SMNVEV (reference sequence). CDR3 length: 13 residues. V lost 2 bases, J lost 5 bases, and 8 bases lay in between. CDR3 sequence: CASSLGRRDTQYF. The part of the CDR3 DNA that was read is TGTGCCAGCAGTTTAGGTCGCAGAGATACG.

This clone has a count of ten or more. From the germline J gene comes the end of the CDR3, since the read stops 3 residues before it. The chain uses TRBV20-1 and TRBJ2-6; D is perhaps TRBD2 (5 bases). Trimming stripped 4 bases from V and 12 bases from J, with 19 bases between. This CDR3 has 14 residues. The germline CDR1 and CDR2 sequences are DFQATT and SNEGSKA (reference sequence). The CDR3 spells CSATRTLSNPVLTF. CDR3 DNA (partial): TGCAGTGCTACCCGGACTCTCTCAAATCCCGTC.

This clone was observed many times. The CDR3 end falls 3 residues outside the read, so it is completed with the germline J gene. The V and J genes are TRBV20-1 and TRBJ2-1, with 9 nucleotides matching TRBD2. V lost 0 bases, J lost 7 bases, and 10 bases stayed unmatched. Germline V gives CDR1 DFQATT, CDR2 SNEGSKA (reference sequence). The CDR3 is 16 amino acids. The CDR3 loop is CSAREFSGSQLNEQFF. The covered CDR3 bases are TGCAGTGCTAGAGAGTTTAGCGGGAGTCAGTTGAATGAG.

This clone was recorded at least ten times. The CDR3 end is not reached by the read, which stops 3 residues before it; the germline J gene fills it in. The V call is TRBV11-2, the J call TRBJ2-7; 9 bases are a match to TRBD2. In germline, CDR1 is SGHAT, CDR2 FQNNGV. The V segment lost 5 bases and the J segment 2 bases; nucleotides outside the gene matches: 7. The CDR3 contains 15 residues. The CDR3 here is CASSHTSGRTYEQYF. The covered CDR3 bases are TGTGCCAGCAGCCACACTAGCGGGCGGACCTACGAG.

This clone appeared many times. The read gets to within 3 residues of the CDR3 end, and the germline J gene fills in the rest. The chain combines TRBV5-4 with TRBJ1-1; D is unresolved. The CDR3 is 14 amino acids. Germline V gene lookup returns CDR1 SGHNT and CDR2 YYREEE (reference sequence). V gave up 1 base and J gave up 0 bases, with 7 bases separating them. The CDR3 loop is CASSLTEMNTEAFF. Partial CDR3 DNA: TGTGCCAGCAGCTTGACAGAGATGAACACTGAA.

This clone came up many times. The read terminates 3 residues ahead of where the CDR3 ends, so the germline J gene completes it. The chain has TRBV20-1 and TRBJ2-1, with 7 bases matching TRBD2. The CDR3 length is 16 residues. The V gene end was trimmed by 3 bases and the J gene end by 1 base; junction bases not matched to a gene: 9. The germline V gene encodes CDR1 DFQATT and CDR2 SNEGSKA (reference sequence). This CDR3 reads CSARPKLALSYNEQFF. CDR3 bases read: TGCAGTGCTAGGCCTAAACTAGCGCTTTCCTACAATGAG.

This clone was counted at least ten times. The CDR3 sequence: CSVDSWAGDAYGYTF. The part of the CDR3 DNA that was read is TGCAGCGTTGATTCTTGGGCAGGGGACGCCTATGGC. The chain couples TRBV29-1 to TRBJ1-2, with a weak D call TRBD1 (6 bases). The CDR3 end lies 3 residues beyond the end of the read and is filled in from the germline J gene. The CDR3 has 15 amino acids. Trimming shortened V by 3 bases and J by 4 bases, and 18 bases separated the two germline ends. The germline CDR1 and CDR2 sequences are SQVTM and ANQGSEA.

The sample holds many counts of this clone. The CDR3 loop reads CASSLALAGVHEQFF. The sequenced CDR3 bases are TGTGCCAGCAGCTTGGCTCTAGCGGGAGTACATGAG. The chain employs TRBV5-4 and TRBJ2-1, with 10 bases fitting TRBD2. The read comes to an end 3 residues before the CDR3 does, leaving the germline J gene to fill in the end. Germline V lookup: CDR1 SGHNT, CDR2 YYREEE (reference sequence). There are 15 residues in the CDR3. Losses at the gene ends were 0 bases for V and 8 bases for J; bases not matched to a gene: 5.

This clone was detected many times. Read data end 3 residues before the CDR3 end; the end is taken from the germline J gene. The rearrangement uses TRBV6-1 and TRBJ2-7; D ambiguous. This CDR3 contains 13 residues. Trimming removed 3 bases from V and 5 bases from J, with 11 bases in between. Germline V gene lookup returns CDR1 MNHNS and CDR2 SASEGT. The covered CDR3 bases are TGTGCCAGCAGTGAGACCCAGGTGGACGAG. Encoded protein: CASSETQVDE. Given in full, the CDR3 is CASSETQVDEQYF.

This clone qualifies as medium-sized (0.01 to 0.1%). The CDR3 goes on 3 residues after the read ends, and that part is filled in from the germline J gene. The V and J genes are TRBV5-1 and TRBJ2-3; D is undetermined. The germline V gene has CDR1 SGHRS and CDR2 YFSETQ. The ends were cut back, 0 bases at V and 5 bases at J, with 4 bases in the middle. This CDR3 is 12 amino acids long. The CDR3 bases that were read are TGCGCCAGCAGCTTGGATCGAGATACG. Translating gives CASSLDRDT. In full, the CDR3 is CASSLDRDTQYF.

In its sample, this clone was seen many times. The read terminates 3 residues before the CDR3 end, so the remaining end is supplied by the germline J gene. The chain is built from TRBV2 and TRBJ2-7; 11 nucleotides align to TRBD2. Per the germline V gene, CDR1 is SNHLY and CDR2 is FYNNEI. V shed 7 bases and J 3 bases; nucleotides not matched to a gene: 8. This CDR3 is 15 amino acids long. The CDR3 region is CASTNPLAGGYEQYF. The CDR3 bases that were read are TGTGCCAGCACGAACCCCCTAGCGGGAGGCTACGAG.

This clone was found a few times. Read data end 3 residues before the CDR3 end; the end is taken from the germline J gene. The V gene is TRBV20-1, the J gene TRBJ2-1, with a possible D match to TRBD2 (5 bases). The CDR3 length is 14 residues. Trimming left V 2 bases short and J 4 bases short, with 12 bases between. Germline loops: CDR1 DFQATT, CDR2 SNEGSKA (reference sequence). Incomplete CDR3 DNA: TGCAGTGCTAGAAGGGTGGACTCATACAATGAG. It translates to CSARRVDSYNE. The full CDR3 protein reads CSARRVDSYNEQFF.

This clone was recorded many times. The read comes to an end 3 residues before the CDR3 does, leaving the germline J gene to fill in the end. The chain joins TRBV29-1 to TRBJ2-6; 7 bases line up with TRBD2. The germline V gene encodes CDR1 SQVTM and CDR2 ANQGSEA. V gave up 7 bases and J gave up 4 bases; unmatched junction bases: 19. CDR3 length: 18 residues. CDR3 DNA, as far as it was read: TGCAGCGCCTCCTTAACGGGGGGTCCCCTGTCCGGGGCCAACGTC. Protein: CSASLTGGPLSGANV. The complete CDR3 sequence is CSASLTGGPLSGANVLTF.

This clone was seen repeatedly, ten times or more. The read is 3 residues too short to cover the CDR3 end, so that end is filled in from the germline J gene. V and J are TRBV11-3 and TRBJ2-5, with TRBD2 matching over 14 bases. Looked up from germline, CDR1 is SGHNT and CDR2 is YENEEA. The CDR3 is 15 amino acids. V shed 5 bases, J shed 5 bases, and the junction held 4 bases outside the gene matches. The CDR3 DNA, read in part, is TGTGCCAGCAGCCATGGGACTAGCGGGAGTGAGACC. Its protein product is CASSHGTSGSET. In full, the CDR3 is CASSHGTSGSETQYF.

The sample holds many counts of this clone. The read ends 3 residues before the CDR3 terminus; that terminus is restored from the germline J gene. The rearrangement links TRBV30 to TRBJ2-3, with D possibly TRBD1 on 6 matching bases. There are 15 residues in the CDR3. V lost 0 bases and J lost 2, with 12 bases in between. From germline, CDR1 is GTSNPN and CDR2 SVGIG (reference sequence). The CDR3 here is CAWSVLGADTDTQYF. Partial CDR3 DNA: TGTGCCTGGAGTGTTTTGGGGGCTGACACAGATACG.

A word on this clone: From the germline J gene comes the end of the CDR3, since the read stops 3 residues before it. The chain employs TRBV11-3 and TRBJ2-2; unclear D gene. This CDR3 spans 14 amino acids. CDR1 and CDR2 from the germline V gene are SGHNT and YENEEA. Trimming removed 4 bases from V and 4 bases from J, with 10 bases in between. The CDR3: CASSSNTPTGELFF. The CDR3 DNA, read in part, is TGTGCCAGCAGCTCCAATACACCCACCGGGGAG.

There are many counts of this clone. The read falls 3 residues short of the CDR3 end, and the missing part is taken from the germline J gene. V usage is TRBV10-3 and J usage is TRBJ2-7, with unresolved D. This CDR3 has 15 residues. V was clipped by 0 bases and J by 5 bases, with 14 bases between them. The germline gives CDR1 ENHRY, CDR2 SYGVKD. Here the CDR3 reads CAISESGRPADEQYF. The DNA read from the CDR3 is TGTGCCATCAGTGAGTCGGGTAGGCCGGCGGACGAG.

This clone was recorded many times. Sequencing ends 3 residues short of the CDR3 end; the germline J gene provides the rest. This chain uses TRBV7-6 with TRBJ2-1; tentative D call: TRBD2 (6 bases). V was cut by 1 base and J by 8 bases, with 21 bases left in between. CDR1 is SGHVS, CDR2 FNYEAQ, per germline. The CDR3 sequence is 17 residues long. This CDR3 reads CASSLGVRRGQEDEQFF. CDR3 DNA (partial): TGTGCCAGCAGCTTAGGCGTTCGGCGGGGTCAAGAGGATGAG.

There are many counts of this clone. The read ends 3 residues early relative to the CDR3; the germline J gene fills the gap. The chain employs TRBV2 and TRBJ1-1, with D possibly TRBD1 on 5 matching bases. The CDR3 totals 16 residues. Germline V lookup: CDR1 SNHLY, CDR2 FYNNEI. The V gene lost 6 bases and the J gene lost 5 bases, with 22 bases spanning the gap. CDR3 DNA (partial): TGTGCCAGCAGGGGTCTCGACAGCGCAGTCACTACTGAA. It translates to CASRGLDSAVTTE. The CDR3 in full is CASRGLDSAVTTEAFF.

This clone was recorded many times. The CDR3 extends 3 residues past the end of the read, so its final part is completed from the germline J gene. The V gene is TRBV20-1, the J gene TRBJ1-2; TRBD1 aligns across 12 bases. Germline V gene lookup returns CDR1 DFQATT and CDR2 SNEGSKA (reference sequence). CDR3 length equals 16 residues. The ends lost 1 base at V and 5 bases at J; junction bases unmatched: 8. The CDR3 protein is CSARGDRDRGRYGYTF. The sequenced part of the CDR3 DNA is TGCAGTGCTAGAGGCGACCGGGACAGGGGGCGTTATGGC.